This T cell receptor (beta chain) appears in the sequencing data of a study of identical twins. Study-level results: Researchers reported excess low generation probability among twin-shared out-of-frame alpha sequences. Less excess twin sharing appeared in beta out-of-frame sequences.

Template switching (which added a universal primer site) was used, and cDNA carried unique molecular identifiers. In TCRdb, the 5' RACE reads were re-called with MiXCR into one record per CDR3 protein. The profile covers more than 1.5 million distinct CDR3 sequences, with 32% appearing a single time and 0.25% to 0.3% taken by the ten largest. All of the donors were Caucasians in good health. This clonotype was picked up a small number of times. Antigen unknown. The CDR3 loop spans 14 amino acids. CDR1 and CDR2 from the germline V gene are DFQATT and SNEGSKA (reference sequence). The V and J ends lost 1 base and 5 bases respectively, with 14 bases between them.

Sequenced: cord blood. J is TRBJ2-5 and V is TRBV20-1; the D call may be TRBD1 or TRBD2 (6 bases each). This TCR came from a newborn girl in good health. Here the CDR3 DNA reads TGCAGTGCTAGAGCTGGGTTCGGGGGCGAGACCCAGTACTTC. Protein product: CSARAGFGGETQYF.